Described below is a single TCR beta chain sequence and its context. Its target is not known. Using immunoSEQ multiplex PCR, the repertoire was profiled, and TCRdb retains in-frame clones only, with some absent. The sample shows 100,000 to 150,000 clones, roughly 89% of them seen only once. The CDR3 is made up of 17 amino acids. The germline gives CDR1 KGHSH, CDR2 LQKENI. V lost 1 base, J lost 4 bases, and 19 bases lay in between. The data originate from a study of T cell responses to AZD1222 COVID-19 vaccine. Whole-study results and caveats: Nearly half of unique spike-specific TCRs reportedly avoided B.1.351 and B.1.1.7 mutated regions. Across the whole spike, CD4 TCRs peaked at regions 160-218 and 743-854. Spike-specific TCR depth and breadth grew after two AZD1222 doses.

Sequenced material: peripheral blood, taken 28 days after the second AZD1222 dose. This chain connects TRBV18 to TRBJ1-2; D gene uncertain. The sequence came from an adult who received the AZD1222 COVID-19 vaccine. The CDR3 bases are TGTGCCAGCTCACCACTCCCATCCACCGTGGACGGCTATGGCTACACCTTC. Amino acid sequence: CASSPLPSTVDGYGYTF. The full variable domain, in which reference TRBV18 and TRBJ1-2 provide the parts outside the CDR3, is NAGVMQNPRHLVRRRGQEARLRCSPMKGHSHVYWYRQLPEEGLKFMVYLQKENIIDESGMPKERFSAEFPKEGPSILRIQQVVRGDSAAYFCASSPLPSTVDGYGYTFGSGTRLTVV.